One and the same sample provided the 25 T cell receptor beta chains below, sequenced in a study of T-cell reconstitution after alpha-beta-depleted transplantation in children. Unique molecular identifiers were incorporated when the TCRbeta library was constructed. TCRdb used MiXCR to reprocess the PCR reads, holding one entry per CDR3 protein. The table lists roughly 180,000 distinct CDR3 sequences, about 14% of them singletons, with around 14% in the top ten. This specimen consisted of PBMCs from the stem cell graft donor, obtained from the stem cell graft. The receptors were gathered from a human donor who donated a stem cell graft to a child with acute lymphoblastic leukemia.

CDR3: CASCMGTLLQETQYF. CDR3 nucleotide sequence: TGTGCCAGCTGTATGGGGACATTGCTGCAAGAGACCCAGTACTTC. The genes are TRBV12-3 or TRBV12-4 and TRBJ2-5; tentatively, D is TRBD1 (6 bases). The CDR3 covers 15 residues. Between the trimmed V and J ends, which lost 8 bases and 2 bases, there was a span of 18 bases.

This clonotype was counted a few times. The chain's CDR3 is CASSLDPGLANIQYF. The CDR3 DNA is TGTGCCAGCAGCTTAGATCCCGGTTTAGCGAACATTCAGTACTTC. The chain couples TRBV11-2 to TRBJ2-4, with D possibly being TRBD2 (5 bases). The V end lost 0 bases, the J end lost 7 bases, and 13 bases lay between the germline ends. In germline, CDR1 is SGHAT, CDR2 FQNNGV. CDR3 size: 15 residues. The variable domain in full, with the rest retrieved from reference TRBV11-2 and TRBJ2-4, is EAGVAQSPRYKIIEKRQSVAFWCNPISGHATLYWYQQILGQGPKLLIQFQNNGVVDDSQLPKDRFSAERLKGVDSTLKIQPAKLEDSAVYLCASSLDPGLANIQYFGAGTRLSVL.

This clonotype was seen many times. As DNA, the CDR3 is TGTGCCAGCCTCGGGCGTAGGAAGAATTATGGCTACACCTTC. Its translation is CASLGRRKNYGYTF. V and J are TRBV6-1 and TRBJ1-2, with unresolved D. V lost 8 bases and J lost 5, with 18 bases in between. The CDR3 has 14 residues. From germline, CDR1 is MNHNS and CDR2 SASEGT.

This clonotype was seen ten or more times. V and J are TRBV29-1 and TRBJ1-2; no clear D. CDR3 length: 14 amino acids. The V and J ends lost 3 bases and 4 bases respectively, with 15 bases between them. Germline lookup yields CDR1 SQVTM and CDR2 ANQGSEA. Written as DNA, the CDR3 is TGCAGCGTTGACCTAGGGCGTTTTAGCTATGGCTACACCTTC. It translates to CSVDLGRFSYGYTF.

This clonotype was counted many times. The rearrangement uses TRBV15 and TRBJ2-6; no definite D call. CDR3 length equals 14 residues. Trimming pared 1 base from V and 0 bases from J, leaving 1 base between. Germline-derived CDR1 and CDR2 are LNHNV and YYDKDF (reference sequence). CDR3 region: CATSRGSGANVLTF. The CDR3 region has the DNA TGTGCCACCAGCAGAGGCTCTGGGGCCAACGTCCTGACTTTC.

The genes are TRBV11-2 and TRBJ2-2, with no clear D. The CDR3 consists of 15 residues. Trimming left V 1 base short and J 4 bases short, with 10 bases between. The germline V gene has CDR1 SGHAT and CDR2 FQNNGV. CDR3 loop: CASSLGRRPTGELFF. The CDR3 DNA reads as TGTGCCAGCAGCTTAGGCAGACGACCCACCGGGGAGCTGTTTTTT.

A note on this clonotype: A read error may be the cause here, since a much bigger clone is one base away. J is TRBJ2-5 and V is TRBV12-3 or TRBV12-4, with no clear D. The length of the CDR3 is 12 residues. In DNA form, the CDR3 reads TGTGCCAGCAGTTCAGCAGAAGAGATCCAGTACTTC. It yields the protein CASSSAEEIQYF.

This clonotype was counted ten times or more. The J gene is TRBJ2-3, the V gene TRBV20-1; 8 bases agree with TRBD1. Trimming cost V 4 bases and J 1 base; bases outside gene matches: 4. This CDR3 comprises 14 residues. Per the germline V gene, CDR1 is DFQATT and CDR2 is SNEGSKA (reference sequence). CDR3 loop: CSAMKTGGTDTQYF. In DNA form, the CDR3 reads TGCAGTGCTATGAAGACAGGGGGCACAGATACGCAGTATTTT.

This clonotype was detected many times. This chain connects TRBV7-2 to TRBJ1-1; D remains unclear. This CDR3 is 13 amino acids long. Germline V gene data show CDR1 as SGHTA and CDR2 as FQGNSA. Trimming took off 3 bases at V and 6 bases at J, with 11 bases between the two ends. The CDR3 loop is CASSFNGGAEAFF. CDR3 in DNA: TGTGCCAGCAGCTTCAATGGCGGGGCTGAAGCTTTCTTT.

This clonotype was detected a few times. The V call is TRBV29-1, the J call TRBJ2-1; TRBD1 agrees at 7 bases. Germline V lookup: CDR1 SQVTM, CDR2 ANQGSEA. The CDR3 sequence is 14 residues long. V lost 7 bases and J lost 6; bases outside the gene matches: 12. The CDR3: CSGTLTGMLNEQFF. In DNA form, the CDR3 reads TGCAGCGGGACCCTGACAGGGATGCTCAATGAGCAGTTCTTC.

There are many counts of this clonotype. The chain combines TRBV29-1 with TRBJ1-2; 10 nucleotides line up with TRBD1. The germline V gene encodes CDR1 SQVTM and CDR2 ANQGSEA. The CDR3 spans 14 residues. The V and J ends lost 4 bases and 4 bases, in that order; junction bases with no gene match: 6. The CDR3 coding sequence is TGCAGCGTTGGGGCGGGACAGGGGACCTATGGCTACACCTTC. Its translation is CSVGAGQGTYGYTF.

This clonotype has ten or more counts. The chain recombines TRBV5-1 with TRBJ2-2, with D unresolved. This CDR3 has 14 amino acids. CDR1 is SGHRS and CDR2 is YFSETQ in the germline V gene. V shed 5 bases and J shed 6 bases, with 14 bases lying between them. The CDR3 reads CASRQQRGAGELFF. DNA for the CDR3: TGCGCCAGCAGACAACAACGTGGCGCCGGGGAGCTGTTTTTT. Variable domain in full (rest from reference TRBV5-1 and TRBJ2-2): KAGVTQTPRYLIKTRGQQVTLSCSPISGHRSVSWYQQTPGQGLQFLFEYFSETQRNKGNFPGRFSGRQFSNSRSEMNVSTLELGDSALYLCASRQQRGAGELFFGEGSRLTVL.

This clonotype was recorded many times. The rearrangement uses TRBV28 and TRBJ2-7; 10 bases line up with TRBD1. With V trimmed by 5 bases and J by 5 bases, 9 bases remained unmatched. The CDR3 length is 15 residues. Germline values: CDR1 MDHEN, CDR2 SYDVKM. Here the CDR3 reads CASSPPGQGLHEQYF. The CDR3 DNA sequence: TGTGCCAGCAGTCCTCCGGGACAGGGGCTCCACGAGCAGTACTTC.

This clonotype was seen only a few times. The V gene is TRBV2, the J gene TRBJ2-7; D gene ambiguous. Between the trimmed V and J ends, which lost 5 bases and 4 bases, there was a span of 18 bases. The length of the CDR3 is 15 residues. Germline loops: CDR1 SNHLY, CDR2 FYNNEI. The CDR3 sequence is CASSRQQSPPYEQYF. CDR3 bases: TGTGCCAGCAGTCGCCAACAGTCTCCTCCTTACGAGCAGTACTTC.

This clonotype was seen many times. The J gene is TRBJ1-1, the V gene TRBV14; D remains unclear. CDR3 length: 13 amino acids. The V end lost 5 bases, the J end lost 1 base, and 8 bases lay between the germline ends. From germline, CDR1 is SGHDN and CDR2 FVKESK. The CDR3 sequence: CASSLQTNTEAFF. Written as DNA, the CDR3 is TGTGCCAGCAGCTTACAAACGAACACTGAAGCTTTCTTT.

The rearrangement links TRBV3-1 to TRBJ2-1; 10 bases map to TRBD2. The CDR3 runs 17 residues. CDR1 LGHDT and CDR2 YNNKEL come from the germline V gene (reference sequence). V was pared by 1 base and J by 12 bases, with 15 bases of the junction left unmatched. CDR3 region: CASSQAPGSGRAYGQFF. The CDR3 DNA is TGTGCCAGCAGCCAAGCTCCGGGGAGCGGGAGGGCCTACGGGCAGTTCTTC.

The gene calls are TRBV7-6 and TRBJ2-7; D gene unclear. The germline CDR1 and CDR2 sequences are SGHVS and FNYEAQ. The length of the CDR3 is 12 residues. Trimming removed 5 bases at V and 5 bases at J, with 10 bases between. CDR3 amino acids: CASSALYDEQYF. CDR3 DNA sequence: TGTGCCAGCAGCGCCCTTTATGACGAGCAGTACTTC.

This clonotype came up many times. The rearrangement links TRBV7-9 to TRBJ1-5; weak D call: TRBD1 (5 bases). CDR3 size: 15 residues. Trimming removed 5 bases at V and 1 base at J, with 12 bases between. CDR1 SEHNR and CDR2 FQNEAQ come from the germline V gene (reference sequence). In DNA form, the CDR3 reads TGTGCCAGCAGCCCGGAAGGGGAAAGCAATCAGCCCCAGCATTTT. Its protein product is CASSPEGESNQPQHF.

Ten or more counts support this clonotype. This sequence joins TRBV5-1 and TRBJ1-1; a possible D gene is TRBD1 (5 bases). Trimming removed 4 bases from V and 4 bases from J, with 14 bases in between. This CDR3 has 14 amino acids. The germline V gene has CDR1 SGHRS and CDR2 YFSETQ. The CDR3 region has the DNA TGCGCCAGCAGCCTGGGAGGGGAATCCACTGAAGCTTTCTTT. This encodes CASSLGGESTEAFF.

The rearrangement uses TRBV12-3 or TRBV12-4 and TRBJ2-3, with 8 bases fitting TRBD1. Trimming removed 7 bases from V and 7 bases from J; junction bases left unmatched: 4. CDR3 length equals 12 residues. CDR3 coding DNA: TGTGCCAGCACTTTCAGGGGGCATACGCAGTATTTT. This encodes CASTFRGHTQYF.

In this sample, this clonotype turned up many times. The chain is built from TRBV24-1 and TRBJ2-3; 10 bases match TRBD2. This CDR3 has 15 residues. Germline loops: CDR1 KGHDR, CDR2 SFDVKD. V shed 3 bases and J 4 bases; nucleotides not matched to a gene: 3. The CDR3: CATSDLAGDSDTQYF. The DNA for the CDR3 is TGTGCCACCAGTGATCTAGCGGGAGACTCAGATACGCAGTATTTT.

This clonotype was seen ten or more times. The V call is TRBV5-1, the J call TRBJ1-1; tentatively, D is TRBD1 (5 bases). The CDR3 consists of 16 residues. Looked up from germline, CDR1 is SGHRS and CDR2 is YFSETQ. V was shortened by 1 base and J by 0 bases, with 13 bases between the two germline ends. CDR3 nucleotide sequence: TGCGCCAGCAGCTTGCGCCAGGGAGGTATGAACACTGAAGCTTTCTTT. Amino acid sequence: CASSLRQGGMNTEAFF.

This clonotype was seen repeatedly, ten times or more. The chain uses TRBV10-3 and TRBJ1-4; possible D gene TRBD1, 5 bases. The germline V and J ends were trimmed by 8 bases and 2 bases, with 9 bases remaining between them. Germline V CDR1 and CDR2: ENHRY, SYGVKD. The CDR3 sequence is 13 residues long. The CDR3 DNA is TGTGCCATCCAGGGTGGGACTAATGAAAAACTGTTTTTT. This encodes CAIQGGTNEKLFF.

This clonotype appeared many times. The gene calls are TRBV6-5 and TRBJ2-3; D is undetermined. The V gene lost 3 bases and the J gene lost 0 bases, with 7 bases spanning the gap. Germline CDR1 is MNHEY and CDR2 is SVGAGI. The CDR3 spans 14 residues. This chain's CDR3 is CASSYSGSTDTQYF. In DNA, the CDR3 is TGTGCCAGCAGTTATTCGGGTAGCACAGATACGCAGTATTTT.

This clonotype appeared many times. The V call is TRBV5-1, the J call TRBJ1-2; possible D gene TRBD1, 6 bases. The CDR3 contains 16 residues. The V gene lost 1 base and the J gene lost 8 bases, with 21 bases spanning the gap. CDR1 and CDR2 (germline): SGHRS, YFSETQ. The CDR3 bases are TGCGCCAGCAGCTTGTCGAGCCGGGCAGGGGCTGGAGGCTACACCTTC. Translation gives CASSLSSRAGAGGYTF.